This T cell receptor (beta chain) was identified during a study of siplizumab effects on memory and regulatory T cells. This CDR3 has 12 amino acids. V was trimmed by 5 bases and J by 6 bases, leaving 10 bases between them. CDR1 and CDR2 (germline): SGHVS, FNYEAQ. Remarks on this clone: Antigen: not known.

The protocol was immunoSEQ multiplex PCR, while the TCRdb copy is restricted to in-frame clones and leaves out a portion. Of about 72,000 clones listed, about 89% are singletons. Study observations and caveats: The majority of clones, roughly 75-96% of proliferating CD4+ or CD8+ clones, lacked an assignable naive or memory phenotype. Alloreactive sequences whose origin lay in unstimulated CD4+ memory cells were significantly reduced by siplizumab.

The sequence was obtained from a human donor in good health. The chain couples TRBV7-6 to TRBJ2-5; D remains unclear. Sequencing was carried out using CD8+ T cells sorted from blood. In DNA, the CDR3 is TGTGCCAGCAGCGGTGTTGCGAAGACCCAGTACTTC. Translated, it gives CASSGVAKTQYF.